This T cell receptor (beta chain) was captured by sequencing in a study of OX40 agonist ivuxolimab in advanced cancers. Study-level background: The dose-escalation group included hepatocellular carcinoma, melanoma, renal cell carcinoma and head and neck cancer.

Assay: immunoSEQ multiplex PCR; the TCRdb copy retains only in-frame clones and omits some. Seen here are 90,000 to 120,000 clones, 80% to 95% observed once, and the top ten hold around 1.2%. This CDR3 has 16 amino acids. Germline V CDR1 and CDR2: KGHSH, LQKENI. V was cut by 0 bases and J by 0 bases, with 9 bases left in between. Specimen: CD4+ or CD8+ T cells sorted from blood, collected in a trial of the OX40 agonist ivuxolimab. This TCR was recovered from an adult with an advanced solid tumor such as melanoma, head and neck, liver or kidney cancer. The chain carries TRBV18 and TRBJ2-1; D is unclear. The CDR3, as DNA: TGTGCCAGCTCACCACCGCCGGGTCCCTCCTACAATGAGCAGTTCTTC. Translated: CASSPPPGPSYNEQFF.